Listed here is a single T cell receptor beta chain. This sample is part of a study of blood T cell repertoires in COVID-19. Authors' data handling: The authors estimated nucleated cell counts from reference gene primer amplification. Measured with immunoSEQ multiplex PCR; TCRdb has only the in-frame clones, and not every one. V and J calls and clone size follow that table, whereas D and trimming were derived from the DNA. Of a few hundred thousand clones in the sample, more than 85% were seen once. Exposed enrollees encountered a COVID-19 case at some point within 2 weeks before study entry. Trimming at V came to 1 base and at J to 2 bases, leaving 3 bases not matched to a gene. The CDR3 sequence is 16 residues long. The germline V gene encodes CDR1 SGHTS and CDR2 YDEGEE.

The clonotype was recovered from a woman aged 35 to 49 who had been exposed to COVID-19. This chain joins TRBV5-8 and TRBJ1-1; 12 bases align to TRBD1. Sequences were obtained from PBMCs or T cells enriched from blood (not recorded which). The CDR3: CASSLMGQGANTEAFF. For the CDR3, the DNA is TGTGCCAGCAGCTTGATGGGACAGGGGGCTAACACTGAAGCTTTCTTT.